These 27 T cell receptor beta chains came from one sample sequenced in a study of blood T cell repertoires in COVID-19. Only in-frame clones appear in the TCRdb table, and some are missing; sequencing was by immunoSEQ multiplex PCR. The table records 120,000 to 150,000 clones, about 91% of them present only once. The sample consisted of peripheral blood. Receptor source: a woman aged 45-65 years with acute or convalescent COVID-19.

The V gene is TRBV6-1, the J gene TRBJ1-4; D is uncertain. The germline V gene has CDR1 MNHNS and CDR2 SASEGT. Trimming shortened V by 2 bases and J by 7 bases, and 17 bases separated the two germline ends. The CDR3 consists of 16 residues. The CDR3 sequence is CASSEIGDIYGEKLFF. The CDR3 DNA is TGTGCCAGCAGTGAAATCGGGGATATTTATGGTGAAAAACTGTTTTTT.

J is TRBJ2-2 and V is TRBV5-5; maybe TRBD1 (6 bases). V lost 2 bases, J lost 8 bases, and 13 bases lay in between. Germline V gene lookup returns CDR1 SGHKS and CDR2 YYEKEE (reference sequence). The CDR3 is 14 amino acids. CDR3 sequence: CASSFTGLSGELFF. The CDR3 nucleotides read TGTGCCAGCAGCTTTACAGGGCTCTCGGGGGAGCTGTTTTTT.

This chain joins TRBV5-1 and TRBJ2-1; 8 bases map to TRBD2. The CDR3 is 15 amino acids. With 0 bases clipped from V and 9 bases from J, the junction kept 8 bases outside the gene matches. Looked up from germline, CDR1 is SGHRS and CDR2 is YFSETQ. Here the CDR3 reads CASSLDSGGRPEQFF. CDR3 bases: TGCGCCAGCAGCTTGGATTCGGGAGGGCGACCTGAGCAGTTCTTC.

This clone is a singleton in its sample. CDR3 bases: TGTGCCAGCAGCGCACACCCTACTAGCGCCTCCTACAATGAGCAGTTCTTC. Translated, it gives CASSAHPTSASYNEQFF. V is TRBV7-3 and J is TRBJ2-1; 7 nucleotides agree with TRBD2. The J segment lost 0 bases and the V segment lost 5 bases, leaving 10 bases of the junction unmatched. The CDR3 extends over 17 amino acids. Germline CDR1 is SGHTA and CDR2 is FQGTGA.

This clone was found a few times. The chain carries TRBV30 and TRBJ1-1; D is uncertain. CDR1 GTSNPN and CDR2 SVGIG come from the germline V gene (reference sequence). V was pared by 3 bases and J by 3 bases, with 11 bases between. The CDR3 is 13 residues long. CDR3 coding DNA: TGTGCCTGGAGATCAGCCGGGTACACTGAAGCTTTCTTT. Translation: CAWRSAGYTEAFF.

The sample holds one count of this clone. This chain uses TRBV5-1 with TRBJ1-2, with TRBD1 matching over 9 bases. J gave up 7 bases and V 3 bases, and 7 bases lay outside the gene matches. The CDR3 is 14 amino acids. The germline gives CDR1 SGHRS, CDR2 YFSETQ. In nucleotides, the CDR3 is TGCGCCAGCAGCTGGGACAGGGCGATGAGTGGCTACACCTTC. This gives the protein CASSWDRAMSGYTF.

In this sample, this clone turned up a few times. The V and J genes are TRBV2 and TRBJ1-1; a possible D gene is TRBD1 (5 bases). The CDR3 is 15 residues long. Trimming left V 3 bases short and J 1 base short, with 12 bases between. From germline, CDR1 is SNHLY and CDR2 FYNNEI. The CDR3 DNA follows: TGTGCCAGCAGTGATCGGGGGGGACCGAACACTGAAGCTTTCTTT. Translated, it gives CASSDRGGPNTEAFF. Full variable domain (outside the CDR3, taken from reference TRBV2 and TRBJ1-1): EPEVTQTPSHQVTQMGQEVILRCVPISNHLYFYWYRQILGQKVEFLVSFYNNEISEKSEIFDDQFSVERPDGSNFTLKIRSTKLEDSAMYFCASSDRGGPNTEAFFGQGTRLTVV.

The gene calls are TRBV18 and TRBJ2-2, with a weak D call TRBD1 (6 bases). The CDR3 has 17 amino acids. V was trimmed by 5 bases and J by 0 bases, leaving 16 bases between them. Germline CDR1 is KGHSH and CDR2 is LQKENI. The chain's CDR3 is CASSADRNPSNTGELFF. The CDR3 bases are TGTGCCAGCTCAGCCGACAGGAACCCTTCGAACACCGGGGAGCTGTTTTTT.

The chain joins TRBV27 to TRBJ2-3, with TRBD2 as a possible D gene (6 bases). V shed 2 bases and J shed 4 bases, with 10 bases lying between them. The CDR3 consists of 14 residues. Germline CDR1 reads MNHEY; CDR2 reads SMNVEV (reference sequence). As DNA, the CDR3 is TGTGCCAGCAGTTTAGCGGGGCGCCCAGATACGCAGTATTTT. Residues: CASSLAGRPDTQYF.

V usage is TRBV5-1 and J usage is TRBJ2-2; the D gene is possibly TRBD1 (6 bases). V lost 4 bases and J 8 bases, leaving 12 bases between the germline ends. The CDR3 spans 13 residues. Germline values: CDR1 SGHRS, CDR2 YFSETQ. CDR3 sequence (DNA): TGCGCCAGCAGCGCCGGTACAGGGGGGGAGCTGTTTTTT. Translation gives CASSAGTGGELFF.

This chain connects TRBV27 to TRBJ2-1; 10 nucleotides align to TRBD2. V dropped 6 bases and J dropped 6; count of bases not matched to a gene: 5. Germline assignment: CDR1 MNHEY and CDR2 SMNVEV (reference sequence). The CDR3 runs 14 residues. This chain's CDR3 is CASRGTSVLNEQFF. In DNA, the CDR3 is TGTGCCAGCAGGGGGACTAGCGTCCTCAATGAGCAGTTCTTC.

J is TRBJ2-2 and V is TRBV7-9; 7 nucleotides match TRBD2. V was clipped by 8 bases and J by 5 bases; unmatched bases: 14. This CDR3 region has 16 residues. Germline V CDR1 and CDR2: SEHNR, FQNEAQ (reference sequence). The CDR3 DNA is TGTGCCAGCCGCCGCAAGGCGGGGGATCGAACCGGGGAGCTGTTTTTT. Its protein product is CASRRKAGDRTGELFF.

The V call is TRBV5-6, the J call TRBJ2-7; D is ambiguous. Germline V gene data show CDR1 as SGHDT and CDR2 as YYEEEE. Between the trimmed V and J ends, which lost 4 bases and 3 bases, there was a span of 8 bases. This CDR3 spans 12 amino acids. The CDR3 DNA follows: TGTGCCAGCAGCACCAGGCTCTACGAGCAGTACTTC. Protein: CASSTRLYEQYF. Combining the CDR3 with reference TRBV5-6 and TRBJ2-7 gives the whole variable domain DAGVTQSPTHLIKTRGQQVTLRCSPKSGHDTVSWYQQALGQGPQFIFQYYEEEERQRGNFPDRFSGHQFPNYSSELNVNALLLGDSALYLCASSTRLYEQYFGPGTRLTVT.

This chain connects TRBV6-5 to TRBJ2-7, with D tentatively TRBD1 (7 bases). Trimming pared 7 bases from V and 2 bases from J, leaving 18 bases between. The CDR3 sequence is 15 residues long. The germline V gene encodes CDR1 MNHEY and CDR2 SVGAGI. The CDR3 loop reads CASKEGAGGAYEQYF. The CDR3 region has the DNA TGTGCCAGCAAGGAGGGGGCGGGTGGGGCCTACGAGCAGTACTTC.

This chain connects TRBV2 to TRBJ1-5; 7 nucleotides match TRBD1. Germline lookup yields CDR1 SNHLY and CDR2 FYNNEI. This CDR3 contains 15 residues. With V trimmed by 4 bases and J by 7 bases, 10 bases remained unmatched. The CDR3 loop reads CASSGRQGRNQPQHF. CDR3 sequence (DNA): TGTGCCAGCAGTGGTAGACAGGGCCGGAACCAGCCCCAGCATTTT.

The chain uses TRBV3-1 (or the pseudogene TRBV3-2) and TRBJ2-5; the match to TRBD1 covers 7 bases. Trimming took 2 bases from V and 1 from J; bases not matched to a gene: 4. The CDR3 is 15 amino acids. The germline V gene has CDR1 LGHDT and CDR2 YNNKEL (reference sequence). The CDR3 region has the DNA TGTGCCAGCAGCCAATCTACAGGGGCCCAAGAGACCCAGTACTTC. Amino acid sequence: CASSQSTGAQETQYF.

This chain uses TRBV4-2 with TRBJ2-2; D might be TRBD1 (5 bases). Germline-derived CDR1 and CDR2 are LGHNA and YNFKEQ. Trimming stripped 0 bases from V and 4 bases from J, with 12 bases between. This CDR3 is built from 16 residues. CDR3 DNA sequence: TGTGCCAGCAGCCAAGATAAGCAGGGCTTCACCGGGGAGCTGTTTTTT. Its protein is CASSQDKQGFTGELFF.

J is TRBJ1-1 and V is TRBV9, with TRBD1 identical over 10 bases. Germline V lookup: CDR1 SGDLS, CDR2 YYNGEE. The CDR3 spans 17 residues. V shed 0 bases and J 1 base; nucleotides not matched to a gene: 6. The CDR3, as DNA: TGTGCCAGCAGCGTAGTGTTTGGGGACAGGGGGAACACTGAAGCTTTCTTT. It specifies CASSVVFGDRGNTEAFF.

CDR3 sequence: CASSSPGTVYNEQFF. For the CDR3, the DNA is TGTGCCAGCAGCTCCCCCGGGACAGTCTACAATGAGCAGTTCTTC. This sequence joins TRBV5-4 and TRBJ2-1, with 7 bases fitting TRBD1. V lost 3 bases, J lost 3 bases, and 6 bases stayed unmatched. The CDR3 contains 15 residues. The germline V gene encodes CDR1 SGHNT and CDR2 YYREEE (reference sequence). Together with reference TRBV5-4 and TRBJ2-1, the CDR3 gives the full variable domain: ETGVTQSPTHLIKTRGQQVTLRCSSQSGHNTVSWYQQALGQGPQFIFQYYREEENGRGNFPPRFSGLQFPNYSSELNVNALELDDSALYLCASSSPGTVYNEQFFGPGTRLTVL.

The chain couples TRBV24-1 to TRBJ1-1; D gene unclear. Trimming left V 4 bases short and J 8 bases short, with 10 bases between. The V gene's germline CDR1 is KGHDR and CDR2 SFDVKD. There are 12 residues in the CDR3. In DNA, the CDR3 is TGTGCCACCAGTGACCGAGGATTAGAAGCTTTCTTT. It specifies CATSDRGLEAFF.

This chain connects TRBV20-1 to TRBJ2-5; TRBD2 aligns across 15 bases. J gave up 6 bases and V 6 bases, and 11 bases lay outside the gene matches. The CDR3 consists of 16 residues. Germline CDR1 DFQATT, CDR2 SNEGSKA (reference sequence). As DNA, the CDR3 is TGCAGTGCGAGTACGGGACTAGCGGGAGGTATGAAGACCCAGTACTTC. This translates into CSASTGLAGGMKTQYF.

The rearrangement uses TRBV30 and TRBJ1-2; D unresolved. Germline V gives CDR1 GTSNPN, CDR2 SVGIG (reference sequence). V gave up 0 bases and J gave up 5 bases, with 4 bases separating them. CDR3 size: 11 residues. CDR3 nucleotides: TGTGCCTGGAGTGTCCAGTATGGCTACACCTTC. It codes for CAWSVQYGYTF.

The gene calls are TRBV11-1 and TRBJ1-3; 8 positions match TRBD1. The CDR3 loop spans 15 amino acids. V dropped 6 bases and J dropped 2; count of bases not matched to a gene: 6. Germline V lookup: CDR1 SGHAT, CDR2 FQDESV (reference sequence). CDR3 amino acids: CASRSTGGPGNTIYF. CDR3 in DNA: TGTGCCAGCAGATCCACAGGGGGTCCTGGAAACACCATATATTTT.

The chain is built from TRBV7-3 and TRBJ2-7; TRBD2 matches 11 bases. Germline V lookup: CDR1 SGHTA, CDR2 FQGTGA. The junction had 3 bases not matched to a gene; V was cut back by 3 bases and J by 2 bases. The length of the CDR3 is 15 residues. CDR3 DNA sequence: TGTGCCAGCAGCTTGACTAGCGGGGCGCCCTACGAGCAGTACTTC. Translated: CASSLTSGAPYEQYF.

Here the CDR3 DNA reads TGTGCCACCAGCTACTCGGGAGGGCCCGGGGAGCTGTTTTTT. It is translated as CATSYSGGPGELFF. The rearrangement uses TRBV15 and TRBJ2-2, with 8 bases lining up with TRBD2. The germline CDR1 and CDR2 sequences are LNHNV and YYDKDF (reference sequence). Trimming took 5 bases from V and 6 from J; bases not matched to a gene: 5. This CDR3 is built from 14 residues. Full variable domain (missing parts from reference TRBV15 and TRBJ2-2): DAMVIQNPRYQVTQFGKPVTLSCSQTLNHNVMYWYQQKSSQAPKLLFHYYDKDFNNEADTPDNFQSRRPNTSFCFLDIRSPGLGDTAMYLCATSYSGGPGELFFGEGSRLTVL.

The chain combines TRBV4-2 with TRBJ2-1; 7 positions agree with TRBD2. Germline V CDR1 and CDR2: LGHNA, YNFKEQ. The V and J ends lost 3 bases and 0 bases, in that order; junction bases with no gene match: 5. The CDR3 sequence is 16 residues long. The CDR3 nucleotides read TGTGCCAGCAGCCAGGAAGCGGGGACCTCCTACAATGAGCAGTTCTTC. Its protein product is CASSQEAGTSYNEQFF.

This clone was picked up a small number of times. Here the CDR3 reads CASSFGHAYEQYF. CDR3 sequence (DNA): TGTGCCAGCAGTTTCGGTCACGCCTACGAGCAGTACTTC. This sequence joins TRBV12-3 or TRBV12-4 and TRBJ2-7; unclear D gene. The CDR3 is made up of 13 amino acids. With 3 bases removed from V and 2 bases from J, the gap between germline ends came to 8 bases.